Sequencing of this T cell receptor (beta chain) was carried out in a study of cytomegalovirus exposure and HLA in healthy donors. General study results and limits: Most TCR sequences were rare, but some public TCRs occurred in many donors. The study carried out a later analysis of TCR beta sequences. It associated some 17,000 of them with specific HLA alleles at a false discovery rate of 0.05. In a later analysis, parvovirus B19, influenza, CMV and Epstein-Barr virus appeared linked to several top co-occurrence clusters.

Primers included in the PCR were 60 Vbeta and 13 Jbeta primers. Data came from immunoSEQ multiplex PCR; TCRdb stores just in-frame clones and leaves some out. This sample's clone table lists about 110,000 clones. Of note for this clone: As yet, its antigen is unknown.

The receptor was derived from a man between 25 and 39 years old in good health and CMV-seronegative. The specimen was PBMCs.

The CDR3 is CASSSLAGMNTGELFF. The CDR3 nucleotides read TGCGCCAGCAGCTCGTTAGCGGGGATGAACACCGGGGAGCTGTTTTTT. The chain has TRBV5-1 and TRBJ2-2; 8 bases are shared with TRBD2. The CDR3 runs 16 residues. Per germline, CDR1 SGHRS and CDR2 YFSETQ. Trimming cost V 3 bases and J 1 base; bases outside gene matches: 5. Full variable domain (missing parts from reference TRBV5-1 and TRBJ2-2): KAGVTQTPRYLIKTRGQQVTLSCSPISGHRSVSWYQQTPGQGLQFLFEYFSETQRNKGNFPGRFSGRQFSNSRSEMNVSTLELGDSALYLCASSSLAGMNTGELFFGEGSRLTVL.